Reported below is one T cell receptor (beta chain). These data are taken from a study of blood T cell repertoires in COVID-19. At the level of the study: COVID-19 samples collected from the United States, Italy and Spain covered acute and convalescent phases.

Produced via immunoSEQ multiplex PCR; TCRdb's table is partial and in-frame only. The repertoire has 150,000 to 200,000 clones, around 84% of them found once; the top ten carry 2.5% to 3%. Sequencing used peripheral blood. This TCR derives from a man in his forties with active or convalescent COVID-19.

CDR3 in amino acids: CAREADEYENTEAFF. The CDR3 coding sequence is TGTGCCAGGGAAGCGGATGAGTACGAGAACACTGAAGCTTTCTTT. J is TRBJ1-1 and V is TRBV3-1 (or the pseudogene TRBV3-2); D unresolved. Germline assignment: CDR1 LGHDT and CDR2 YNNKEL (reference sequence). The V end was cut by 9 bases, the J end by 1 base, with 18 bases between. The CDR3 is 15 residues long.